These 20 T cell receptor beta chains were sequenced from one sample in a study of cytomegalovirus exposure and HLA in healthy donors. Primers for the PCR totalled 60 Vbeta and 13 Jbeta. Profiling relied on immunoSEQ multiplex PCR, and the TCRdb table lists in-frame clones only, not all of them. The table records about 190,000 clones, approximately 86% of them present only once. Input material: PBMCs. The receptors originated from a woman younger than 30 in good health and CMV-seronegative.

The V call is TRBV30, the J call TRBJ2-3; possible D gene TRBD2, 5 bases. CDR1 and CDR2 from the germline V gene are GTSNPN and SVGIG (reference sequence). V lost 3 bases and J 3 bases, leaving 7 bases between the germline ends. The CDR3 has 12 residues. CDR3 sequence: CAWRPGTDTQYF. As DNA, the CDR3 is TGTGCCTGGAGGCCGGGGACAGATACGCAGTATTTT.

This clone was picked up a small number of times. The V and J genes are TRBV6-1 and TRBJ1-4; D is unresolved. Germline loops: CDR1 MNHNS, CDR2 SASEGT. The CDR3 consists of 14 residues. V was pared by 6 bases and J by 0 bases, with 8 bases between. The CDR3 region has the DNA TGTGCCAGCAGGACGGGATCAACTAATGAAAAACTGTTTTTT. Protein sequence: CASRTGSTNEKLFF.

V is TRBV6-1 and J is TRBJ1-1, with unresolved D. The V end lost 4 bases, the J end lost 6 bases, and 9 bases lay between the germline ends. CDR3 length: 12 amino acids. CDR1 MNHNS and CDR2 SASEGT come from the germline V gene. The CDR3: CASSGQTPEAFF. DNA for the CDR3: TGTGCCAGCAGTGGACAAACACCTGAAGCTTTCTTT.

The rearrangement links TRBV7-9 to TRBJ2-5; 13 bases are a match to TRBD2. The assigned J gene may be wrong: the sequence end matches TRBJ2-7 better. Germline V gene lookup returns CDR1 SEHNR and CDR2 FQNEAQ (reference sequence). The CDR3 has 15 residues. CDR3 sequence: CASSQLAGGPNEQYF. The CDR3 nucleotides read TGTGCCAGCAGCCAACTAGCGGGAGGGCCGAACGAGCAGTACTTC.

This sequence joins TRBV19 and TRBJ2-1; TRBD1 agrees at 7 bases. The CDR3 has 13 residues. V was pared by 7 bases and J by 11 bases, with 11 bases of the junction left unmatched. Germline V CDR1 and CDR2: LNHDA, SQIVND (reference sequence). CDR3 DNA: TGTGCCAGTATAGGGTCAGGGGGTGAACAGCAGTTCTTC. Translation: CASIGSGGEQQFF.

The V and J genes are TRBV2 and TRBJ1-3; D gene uncertain. The CDR3 runs 15 residues. V lost 6 bases, J lost 0 bases, and 12 bases lay in between. Germline values: CDR1 SNHLY, CDR2 FYNNEI. CDR3 DNA sequence: TGTGCCAGCAGGGACGGAGGGTCCTCTGGAAACACCATATATTTT. Translating gives CASRDGGSSGNTIYF.

This clone occurred a few times. The rearrangement uses TRBV5-5 and TRBJ2-5, with 9 bases fitting TRBD2. CDR1 is SGHKS, CDR2 YYEKEE, per germline (reference sequence). The junction had 14 bases not matched to a gene; V was cut back by 1 base and J by 1 base. CDR3 length: 19 residues. CDR3 sequence (DNA): TGTGCCAGCAGCTTGATTAGCGGGGGTTCCATCCCCATCCAAGAGACCCAGTACTTC. Its protein is CASSLISGGSIPIQETQYF. The variable domain in full, with the rest retrieved from reference TRBV5-5 and TRBJ2-5, is DAGVTQSPTHLIKTRGQQVTLRCSPISGHKSVSWYQQVLGQGPQFIFQYYEKEERGRGNFPDRFSARQFPNYSSELNVNALLLGDSALYLCASSLISGGSIPIQETQYFGPGTRLLVL.

The J gene is TRBJ1-2, the V gene TRBV6-6; D gene ambiguous. Germline V gives CDR1 MNHNY, CDR2 SVGAGI (reference sequence). Trimming removed 2 bases from V and 7 bases from J, with 11 bases in between. The CDR3 loop spans 13 amino acids. The DNA for the CDR3 is TGTGCCAGCAGTTACGGGAGGGAGCGTGGCTACACCTTC. This gives the protein CASSYGRERGYTF.

This sequence joins TRBV4-1 and TRBJ1-2; D is ambiguous. The V and J ends lost 0 bases and 0 bases respectively, with 8 bases between them. CDR1 and CDR2 from the germline V gene are MGHRA and YSYEKL. The CDR3 consists of 15 residues. The CDR3 DNA sequence: TGCGCCAGCAGCCAAGAAGAGAGAGCTAACTATGGCTACACCTTC. Its protein product is CASSQEERANYGYTF.

The chain recombines TRBV30 with TRBJ1-2, with 8 bases lining up with TRBD1. Germline CDR1 GTSNPN, CDR2 SVGIG (reference sequence). The CDR3 is made up of 14 amino acids. The trim removed 3 bases at V and 2 bases at J, leaving 5 bases unmatched. The CDR3 sequence is CAWRRRDRNYGYTF. The CDR3 DNA is TGTGCCTGGAGGCGTAGGGACAGGAACTATGGCTACACCTTC.

V gene TRBV27 combines with J gene TRBJ2-7, with D possibly TRBD1 on 5 matching bases. Germline-derived CDR1 and CDR2 are MNHEY and SMNVEV (reference sequence). Trimming stripped 0 bases from V and 2 bases from J, with 11 bases between. The CDR3 is 15 amino acids. In DNA, the CDR3 is TGTGCCAGCAGTTTATCGGGCAGGGCACCCTACGAGCAGTACTTC. It encodes CASSLSGRAPYEQYF.

This sequence joins TRBV27 and TRBJ1-5; tentative D call: TRBD1 (6 bases). V lost 5 bases and J 5 bases, leaving 19 bases between the germline ends. The CDR3 covers 16 residues. CDR1 and CDR2 (germline): MNHEY, SMNVEV (reference sequence). CDR3 protein: CASSESQGRKDQPQHF. CDR3 DNA sequence: TGTGCCAGCAGTGAATCACAGGGTAGGAAGGATCAGCCCCAGCATTTT.

The J gene is TRBJ2-7, the V gene TRBV11-2, with TRBD2 matching 8 bases. The CDR3 is made up of 17 amino acids. Per germline, CDR1 SGHAT and CDR2 FQNNGV. V shed 0 bases and J 4 bases; nucleotides not matched to a gene: 11. CDR3 DNA sequence: TGTGCCAGCAGCTTAGATTGGATGCGGGGGGCCGGGTACGAGCAGTACTTC. It yields the protein CASSLDWMRGAGYEQYF.

This rearrangement joins TRBV7-2 to TRBJ1-1; 7 positions agree with TRBD1. The length of the CDR3 is 14 residues. The J segment lost 1 base and the V segment lost 6 bases, leaving 5 bases of the junction unmatched. The germline V gene has CDR1 SGHTA and CDR2 FQGNSA. The DNA of the CDR3 is TGTGCCAGCAGGGGGACAGTACGGAACACTGAAGCTTTCTTT. It encodes CASRGTVRNTEAFF.

The chain has TRBV10-3 and TRBJ1-1; D not resolved. CDR3 length: 15 amino acids. The V end was cut by 3 bases, the J end by 4 bases, with 15 bases between. The V gene's germline CDR1 is ENHRY and CDR2 SYGVKD. The CDR3 reads CAISDSGGMSTEAFF. The CDR3 DNA follows: TGTGCCATCAGTGACTCGGGAGGAATGAGCACTGAAGCTTTCTTT.

This chain uses TRBV30 with TRBJ1-1; 8 bases line up with TRBD1. The CDR3 is 20 residues long. Losses at the gene ends were 1 base for V and 8 bases for J; bases not matched to a gene: 27. The germline V gene has CDR1 GTSNPN and CDR2 SVGIG (reference sequence). The CDR3 loop reads CAWSALKARQGPGWQGEAFF. CDR3 nucleotide sequence: TGTGCCTGGAGTGCCTTAAAGGCCCGACAGGGGCCAGGCTGGCAGGGGGAAGCTTTCTTT.

Of note for this clone: Other DNA variants within this sample encode the same CDR3. The chain joins TRBV2 to TRBJ2-3; 9 bases line up with TRBD2. There are 15 residues in the CDR3. V shed 2 bases, J shed 0 bases, and the junction held 0 bases outside the gene matches. Germline-derived CDR1 and CDR2 are SNHLY and FYNNEI. CDR3 nucleotides: TGTGCCAGCAGTGAAACTAGCGGGAGCACAGATACGCAGTATTTT. The encoded protein is CASSETSGSTDTQYF.

The V gene is TRBV19, the J gene TRBJ2-2, with TRBD2 matching 9 bases. V shed 7 bases, J shed 4 bases, and the junction held 10 bases outside the gene matches. Germline CDR1 and CDR2: LNHDA and SQIVND (reference sequence). This CDR3 comprises 16 residues. As DNA, the CDR3 is TGTGCCAGTACCCCCGGGGCGGGGGGGACCACCGGGGAGCTGTTTTTT. This codes for CASTPGAGGTTGELFF. The full variable domain, with the rest looked up from reference TRBV19 and TRBJ2-2, is DGGITQSPKYLFRKEGQNVTLSCEQNLNHDAMYWYRQDPGQGLRLIYYSQIVNDFQKGDIAEGYSVSREKKESFPLTVTSAQKNPTAFYLCASTPGAGGTTGELFFGEGSRLTVL.

The chain recombines TRBV4-1 with TRBJ2-5; D might be TRBD2 (5 bases). Germline V gives CDR1 MGHRA, CDR2 YSYEKL. The length of the CDR3 is 14 residues. The V gene lost 3 bases and the J gene lost 5 bases, with 13 bases spanning the gap. CDR3 DNA: TGCGCCAGCAGCCATTCGCCGGGATTTGAGACCCAGTACTTC. Its protein product is CASSHSPGFETQYF.

The CDR3 region has the DNA TGTGCCACCCTAAGGGGGGGGGCCTATGATACGCAGTATTTT. Its translation is CATLRGGAYDTQYF. V gene TRBV28 combines with J gene TRBJ2-3; possible D gene TRBD2, 7 bases. Germline V gives CDR1 MDHEN, CDR2 SYDVKM. The CDR3 covers 14 residues. Trimming cost V 10 bases and J 6 bases, with 20 bases left between them.